The 26 T cell receptor beta chains reported below all come from one sample, sequenced in a study of shared clonotypes between healthy human individuals (dated by TCRdb to 2019 to 2021). Libraries came from the immunoSEQ multiplex PCR assay. The clones in this table, taken by TCRdb from immuneACCESS, are in-frame only. Not every clone is retained; where verified, under half of the shortfall comes from an unresolved V gene, and the cause of the rest is unknown. This sample comprises around 2.1 million clones, more than 90% of them detected only once. Roughly 0.13% of the sample lies in the top ten. The sequenced sample consisted of naive CD4+ T cells sorted from blood. The sample's cell subset or site label, in plain terms: CD45RA+ positively selected. All receptors come from a man aged 18 to 30 in good health.

This clone was detected only once. This chain connects TRBV7-2 to TRBJ2-5; TRBD2 matches at 7 bases. Germline assignment: CDR1 SGHTA and CDR2 FQGNSA. This CDR3 contains 14 residues. Losses at the gene ends were 1 base for V and 9 bases for J; bases not matched to a gene: 8. The CDR3 bases are TGTGCCAGCAGCTTAGGCGGGGGAGTTTTTGCCCAGTACTTC. Protein product: CASSLGGGVFAQYF.

About this clone: The sample holds other DNA sequences that translate to the same CDR3. The rearrangement links TRBV27 to TRBJ1-2; D unclear. CDR3 length equals 13 residues. Germline V CDR1 and CDR2: MNHEY, SMNVEV (reference sequence). The V gene lost 3 bases and the J gene lost 2 bases, with 7 bases spanning the gap. The CDR3 loop is CASSLAENYGYTF. CDR3 coding DNA: TGTGCCAGCAGTTTGGCAGAGAACTATGGCTACACCTTC.

This clone was detected a few times. Additional DNA sequences in this sample encode the identical CDR3. J is TRBJ2-7 and V is TRBV18, with 8 bases matching TRBD1. Germline V gene sequence: CDR1 KGHSH, CDR2 LQKENI. V gave up 2 bases and J gave up 2 bases; unmatched junction bases: 5. The CDR3 consists of 15 residues. CDR3 DNA sequence: TGTGCCAGCTCACCAACGCGGGACAGGACCTACGAGCAGTACTTC. Residues: CASSPTRDRTYEQYF.

The V call is TRBV6-4, the J call TRBJ1-6; the D gene is possibly TRBD1 (5 bases). The CDR3 runs 15 residues. Germline V gene sequence: CDR1 MRHNA, CDR2 SNTAGT. The V end was cut by 3 bases, the J end by 9 bases, with 15 bases between. This chain's CDR3 is CASSDSVGVRSPLHF. The CDR3 bases are TGTGCCAGCAGTGATTCGGTGGGGGTTCGTTCACCCCTCCACTTT.

The rearrangement joins TRBV7-6 to TRBJ2-7; 10 bases are shared with TRBD1. The CDR3 covers 13 residues. The junction had 6 bases not matched to a gene; V was cut back by 5 bases and J by 8 bases. CDR1 is SGHVS and CDR2 is FNYEAQ in the germline V gene. The CDR3 DNA follows: TGTGCCAGCAGCCCTGACAGGGGGCGTCAGCAGTACTTC. Amino acid sequence: CASSPDRGRQQYF.

The chain has TRBV7-9 and TRBJ2-7, with D perhaps matching TRBD1 (6 bases). Per the germline V gene, CDR1 is SEHNR and CDR2 is FQNEAQ (reference sequence). The CDR3 has 16 residues. Trimming took off 0 bases at V and 4 bases at J, with 16 bases between the two ends. The CDR3 region is CASSLALGGQPYEQYF. The DNA of the CDR3 is TGTGCCAGCAGCTTAGCGCTCGGAGGACAGCCTTACGAGCAGTACTTC.

The J gene is TRBJ2-1, the V gene TRBV7-8; 11 bases are shared with TRBD2. J gave up 4 bases and V 1 base, and 3 bases lay outside the gene matches. CDR3 length equals 16 residues. Germline V gene data show CDR1 as SGHVS and CDR2 as FQNEAQ. The CDR3 loop reads CASSLVGTSGYNEQFF. CDR3 DNA: TGTGCCAGCAGCTTAGTTGGGACTAGCGGTTACAATGAGCAGTTCTTC.

Only one count was recorded for this clone. Compared with germline, one end of the junction differs, possibly owing to a read error. V is TRBV5-1 and J is TRBJ1-1; 7 nucleotides line up with TRBD1. The CDR3 totals 15 residues. Germline lookup yields CDR1 SGHRS and CDR2 YFSETQ. In DNA, the CDR3 is TGCGCCAGCAGATTGGAGGGGGCCTTGAACACTGAAGCTTTCTTT. Translated, it gives CASRLEGALNTEAFF.

The DNA for the CDR3 is TGTGCCAGCAGTGAAAAAAGGGCGCTGGGCTACACCTTC. Protein sequence: CASSEKRALGYTF. The J gene is TRBJ1-2, the V gene TRBV6-1; D not certain. The CDR3 covers 13 residues. The ends were cut back, 2 bases at V and 8 bases at J, with 12 bases in the middle. Germline V gene lookup returns CDR1 MNHNS and CDR2 SASEGT.

This chain uses TRBV6-1 with TRBJ1-1; D gene ambiguous. V was cut by 6 bases and J by 3 bases, with 14 bases left in between. The CDR3 length is 14 residues. Looked up from germline, CDR1 is MNHNS and CDR2 is SASEGT. The CDR3 region has the DNA TGTGCCAGCAGGGTTATCCTCGAGGACACTGAAGCTTTCTTT. As protein: CASRVILEDTEAFF.

This clone appeared once. Other DNA variants within this sample encode the same CDR3. The V gene is TRBV11-2, the J gene TRBJ1-1; no firm D call. Germline V gene sequence: CDR1 SGHAT, CDR2 FQNNGV. Between the trimmed V and J ends, which lost 5 bases and 0 bases, there was a span of 13 bases. The CDR3 is made up of 15 amino acids. The CDR3 DNA reads TGTGCCAGCAGCCCCCTAAGCTACATGAACACTGAAGCTTTCTTT. Translation: CASSPLSYMNTEAFF.

The gene calls are TRBV10-3 and TRBJ2-1, with unresolved D. The CDR3 consists of 11 residues. Trimming cost V 7 bases and J 5 bases, with 6 bases left between them. Germline values: CDR1 ENHRY, CDR2 SYGVKD. CDR3 DNA sequence: TGTGCCATCATGTTAAACAATGAGCAGTTCTTC. It is translated as CAIMLNNEQFF.

The table lists this clone with a count of one. The rearrangement uses TRBV5-1 and TRBJ2-7; TRBD2 is a possible D gene (5 bases). The CDR3 totals 16 residues. V gave up 4 bases and J gave up 4 bases, with 21 bases separating them. Germline CDR1 SGHRS, CDR2 YFSETQ. The CDR3 nucleotides are TGCGCCAGCAGCCCAGGTACGACTGGAGGAACGTACGAGCAGTACTTC. Its translation is CASSPGTTGGTYEQYF.

As for this clone: The same CDR3 can be traced to other DNA sequences in this sample. The rearrangement joins TRBV5-6 to TRBJ2-7; TRBD2 matches at 12 bases. This CDR3 has 15 residues. V lost 3 bases, J lost 1 base, and 2 bases stayed unmatched. Germline loops: CDR1 SGHDT, CDR2 YYEEEE. CDR3 sequence (DNA): TGTGCCAGCAGCTCGACTAGCGGGAGTTCCTACGAGCAGTACTTC. Protein product: CASSSTSGSSYEQYF.

The chain is built from TRBV2 and TRBJ2-7; 12 bases are a match to TRBD2. J lost 4 bases, V lost 7 bases, and 11 bases had no gene match. The CDR3 totals 16 residues. CDR1 and CDR2 (germline): SNHLY, FYNNEI. Here the CDR3 reads CASKLRLAGDIYEQYF. CDR3 sequence (DNA): TGTGCCAGCAAGCTGAGACTAGCGGGAGACATATACGAGCAGTACTTC.

The V gene is TRBV6-6, the J gene TRBJ2-1; 8 bases map to TRBD1. The germline CDR1 and CDR2 sequences are MNHNY and SVGAGI (reference sequence). V shed 5 bases and J 3 bases; nucleotides not matched to a gene: 6. The CDR3 covers 15 residues. The CDR3 sequence is CASSGGTGYYNEQFF. CDR3 nucleotide sequence: TGTGCCAGCAGTGGCGGGACAGGTTACTACAATGAGCAGTTCTTC.

This chain links TRBV7-8 with TRBJ2-7, with D unresolved. Germline loops: CDR1 SGHVS, CDR2 FQNEAQ. The CDR3 totals 13 residues. V was cut by 5 bases and J by 0 bases, with 8 bases left in between. CDR3 DNA: TGTGCCAGCAGCCCAGTCAGCTCCTACGAGCAGTACTTC. Its translation: CASSPVSSYEQYF.

A note on this clone: The sample carries other DNA sequences with the same CDR3. This chain connects TRBV6-5 to TRBJ1-6; D is unclear. Germline CDR1 is MNHEY and CDR2 is SVGAGI. The CDR3 is made up of 12 amino acids. Deletions cut 2 bases from V and 7 bases from J, with 3 bases between. The CDR3 protein is CASSYDNSPLHF. The CDR3 nucleotides are TGTGCCAGCAGTTACGACAATTCACCCCTCCACTTT.

This chain uses TRBV6-6 with TRBJ2-7, with a weak D call TRBD2 (5 bases). The CDR3 consists of 13 residues. Germline CDR1 and CDR2: MNHNY and SVGAGI (reference sequence). The V and J ends lost 6 bases and 3 bases respectively, with 12 bases between them. The CDR3 nucleotides are TGTGCCAGCAGGACGGACGGACTCTACGAGCAGTACTTC. It specifies CASRTDGLYEQYF.

The chain uses TRBV10-3 and TRBJ2-3; no reliable D call. V was clipped by 5 bases and J by 4 bases, with 16 bases between them. Germline CDR1 ENHRY, CDR2 SYGVKD. There are 15 residues in the CDR3. The CDR3 nucleotides read TGTGCCATCAGTCAAAGCCCGACTCCCGCAGATACGCAGTATTTT. Amino acid sequence: CAISQSPTPADTQYF.

V usage is TRBV2 and J usage is TRBJ2-3; 7 nucleotides match TRBD2. The CDR3 has 14 amino acids. CDR1 SNHLY and CDR2 FYNNEI come from the germline V gene. The junction had 8 bases not matched to a gene; V was cut back by 7 bases and J by 4 bases. The CDR3, as DNA: TGTGCCAGCAAGATGATAGGACTAGCAGATACGCAGTATTTT. Its protein product is CASKMIGLADTQYF. Full variable domain (outside the CDR3, taken from reference TRBV2 and TRBJ2-3): EPEVTQTPSHQVTQMGQEVILRCVPISNHLYFYWYRQILGQKVEFLVSFYNNEISEKSEIFDDQFSVERPDGSNFTLKIRSTKLEDSAMYFCASKMIGLADTQYFGPGTRLTVL.

The chain is built from TRBV7-9 and TRBJ1-1; 7 nucleotides line up with TRBD1. The V segment lost 1 base and the J segment 11 bases; nucleotides outside the gene matches: 4. Germline values: CDR1 SEHNR, CDR2 FQNEAQ (reference sequence). The CDR3 totals 12 residues. The CDR3 here is CASSLDSGGAFF. CDR3 bases: TGTGCCAGCAGCTTAGATTCAGGGGGTGCTTTCTTT.

In nucleotides, the CDR3 is TGTGCCAGCAGCGCCCGAGAGCTTCCTTGGACCGAAGCTTTCTTT. Translation gives CASSARELPWTEAFF. This chain uses TRBV6-1 with TRBJ1-1; D gene uncertain. CDR1 is MNHNS and CDR2 is SASEGT in the germline V gene. The CDR3 totals 15 residues. The V and J ends lost 6 bases and 8 bases respectively, with 22 bases between them.

The chain recombines TRBV7-2 with TRBJ1-5; TRBD1 aligns across 7 bases. In germline, CDR1 is SGHTA, CDR2 FQGNSA. This CDR3 contains 17 residues. J lost 6 bases, V lost 3 bases, and 14 bases had no gene match. This chain's CDR3 is CASSLGQRTRSPQPQHF. The CDR3 bases are TGTGCCAGCAGCTTGGGACAGCGAACAAGGTCACCTCAGCCCCAGCATTTT.

The chain employs TRBV7-2 and TRBJ2-5; 9 nucleotides align to TRBD1. Germline assignment: CDR1 SGHTA and CDR2 FQGNSA. The V segment lost 7 bases and the J segment 1 base; nucleotides outside the gene matches: 7. The CDR3 covers 15 residues. CDR3 DNA: TGTGCCAGCAACCCGGGACAGGGCACCCAAGAGACCCAGTACTTC. It is translated as CASNPGQGTQETQYF.

This chain connects TRBV6-6 to TRBJ2-1, with D unclear. In germline, CDR1 is MNHNY, CDR2 SVGAGI (reference sequence). V gave up 5 bases and J gave up 7 bases, with 18 bases separating them. CDR3 length: 15 amino acids. The CDR3 here is CASSHPGVSGNEQFF. The CDR3 nucleotides are TGTGCCAGCAGTCATCCCGGCGTCTCCGGGAATGAGCAGTTCTTC.